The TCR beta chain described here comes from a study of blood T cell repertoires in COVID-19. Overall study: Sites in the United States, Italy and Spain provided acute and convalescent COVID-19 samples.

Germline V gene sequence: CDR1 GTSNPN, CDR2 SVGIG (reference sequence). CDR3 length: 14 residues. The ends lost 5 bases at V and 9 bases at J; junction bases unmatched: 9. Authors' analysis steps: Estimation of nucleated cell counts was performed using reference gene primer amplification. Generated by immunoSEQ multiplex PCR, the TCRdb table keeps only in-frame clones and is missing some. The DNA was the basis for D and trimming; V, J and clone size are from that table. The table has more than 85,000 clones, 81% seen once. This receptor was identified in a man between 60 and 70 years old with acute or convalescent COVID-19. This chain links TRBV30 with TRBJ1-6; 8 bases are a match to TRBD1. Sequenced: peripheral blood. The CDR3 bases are TGTGCCTGGTCCCTACCCGGACAGGGTTCACCCCTCCACTTT. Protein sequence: CAWSLPGQGSPLHF.